This entry lists 17 T cell receptor beta chains sequenced from one sample in a study of shared clonotypes between healthy human individuals. Produced via immunoSEQ multiplex PCR; TCRdb's table is partial and in-frame only. The table records over 400,000 clones, 81% of them present only once. The material sequenced was PBMCs. These TCRs come from a woman aged 40 to 49 in good health. Some clones in this sample may be carry-over from other donors' samples.

This chain joins TRBV11-1 and TRBJ1-4; 9 bases match TRBD1. Germline V gene lookup returns CDR1 SGHAT and CDR2 FQDESV (reference sequence). The CDR3 spans 15 residues. Losses at the gene ends were 3 bases for V and 8 bases for J; bases not matched to a gene: 7. The CDR3 region is CASSFEQGAHEKLFF. CDR3 sequence (DNA): TGTGCCAGCAGCTTTGAACAGGGGGCGCACGAAAAACTGTTTTTT.

V gene TRBV25-1 combines with J gene TRBJ1-5; D remains ambiguous. The CDR3 runs 13 residues. Germline CDR1 and CDR2: MGHDK and SYGVNS. The V and J ends lost 4 bases and 5 bases respectively, with 9 bases between them. CDR3 in DNA: TGTGCCAGCAGTGCAAGGGTGGATCAGCCCCAGCATTTT. As protein: CASSARVDQPQHF.

V gene TRBV6-5 combines with J gene TRBJ2-7, with D perhaps TRBD2 (5 bases). The CDR3 has 15 residues. Germline loops: CDR1 MNHEY, CDR2 SVGAGI. The ends were cut back, 7 bases at V and 3 bases at J, with 19 bases in the middle. The CDR3 here is CASTGKLGPDYEQYF. CDR3 in DNA: TGTGCCAGCACCGGGAAGTTAGGTCCGGACTACGAGCAGTACTTC.

The chain uses TRBV2 and TRBJ2-1, with TRBD2 matching 11 bases. Per germline, CDR1 SNHLY and CDR2 FYNNEI. V gave up 10 bases and J gave up 4 bases; unmatched junction bases: 3. The CDR3 runs to 13 residues. CDR3 nucleotide sequence: TGTGCCATCACTAGCGGGGGATACAATGAGCAGTTCTTC. Its translation is CAITSGGYNEQFF.

The chain carries TRBV9 and TRBJ1-1; 11 bases fit TRBD1. The ends lost 4 bases at V and 8 bases at J; junction bases unmatched: 7. The CDR3 length is 14 residues. Germline V lookup: CDR1 SGDLS, CDR2 YYNGEE. CDR3 protein: CASSFGQGASEAFF. The CDR3 nucleotides are TGTGCCAGCAGCTTCGGACAGGGGGCATCCGAAGCTTTCTTT.

A note on this clone: A far larger clone is one nucleotide away, so this likely arose from a read error. The V gene is TRBV27, the J gene TRBJ2-5; 12 bases fit TRBD1. The germline V gene encodes CDR1 MNHEY and CDR2 SMNVEV (reference sequence). This CDR3 is 15 amino acids long. The CDR3 reads CASRPGTGGWETQHF. The CDR3 region has the DNA TGTGCCAGCCGTCCCGGGACAGGGGGCTGGGAGACCCAGCACTTC.

The J gene is TRBJ2-7, the V gene TRBV5-4; 10 nucleotides align to TRBD2. J was trimmed by 6 bases and V by 5 bases; bases with no gene match: 14. From germline, CDR1 is SGHNT and CDR2 YYREEE (reference sequence). The CDR3 extends over 16 amino acids. The CDR3 loop is CASSYDLLAGVSEQYF. CDR3 nucleotide sequence: TGTGCCAGCAGTTATGATCTCCTAGCGGGAGTTTCCGAGCAGTACTTC. Drawing the rest from reference TRBV5-4 and TRBJ2-7, the complete variable domain is ETGVTQSPTHLIKTRGQQVTLRCSSQSGHNTVSWYQQALGQGPQFIFQYYREEENGRGNFPPRFSGLQFPNYSSELNVNALELDDSALYLCASSYDLLAGVSEQYFGPGTRLTVT.

Details on this clone: This likely came from a read error, as a far larger clone is one base away. Other DNA variants within this sample encode the same CDR3. J is TRBJ2-5 and V is TRBV18; D is perhaps TRBD1 (6 bases). The DNA end lines up better with TRBJ2-7; the J call may be wrong. The germline V gene has CDR1 KGHSH and CDR2 LQKENI. The CDR3 totals 15 residues. CDR3 sequence (DNA): TGTGCAAGCTCACCAGCGCAGGACAGAACCTACGAGCAGTACTTC. Translation gives CASSPAQDRTYEQYF.

The chain combines TRBV6-5 with TRBJ2-2, with 8 bases matching TRBD1. This CDR3 region has 14 residues. Germline lookup yields CDR1 MNHEY and CDR2 SVGAGI. V was pared by 7 bases and J by 8 bases, with 9 bases of the junction left unmatched. CDR3 region: CASKPGQAGGELFF. The CDR3 DNA reads as TGTGCCAGCAAACCGGGACAGGCAGGAGGGGAGCTGTTTTTT.

This rearrangement joins TRBV11-3 to TRBJ2-4; 13 bases map to TRBD2. Trimming removed 6 bases from V and 0 bases from J; junction bases left unmatched: 8. Germline CDR1 is SGHNT and CDR2 is YENEEA. CDR3 length: 18 amino acids. CDR3 in amino acids: CASRLSRTSGRAKNIQYF. DNA of the CDR3: TGTGCCAGCAGGCTCTCTAGGACTAGCGGGAGAGCCAAAAACATTCAGTACTTC.

In the case of this clone: A far larger clone is only one base removed, so a read error is likely. This chain joins TRBV28 and TRBJ2-7; 10 nucleotides line up with TRBD2. This CDR3 spans 13 amino acids. CDR1 is MDHEN and CDR2 is SYDVKM in the germline V gene. V shed 6 bases, J shed 2 bases, and the junction held 1 base outside the gene matches. CDR3 sequence (DNA): TGTGCCAGCAGACTAGCGGGAACCTACGAGCAGTACTTC. Protein sequence: CASRLAGTYEQYF.

Notes on this clone: A far larger clone is one base from this, pointing to a likely read error. The identical CDR3 is also encoded by other nucleotide sequences in the sample. This chain connects TRBV2 to TRBJ2-5; D is uncertain. CDR3 length equals 13 residues. V was cut by 3 bases and J by 3 bases, with 8 bases left in between. The V gene's germline CDR1 is SNHLY and CDR2 FYNNEI. CDR3 in DNA: TGTGCCAGCAGTGAGATAGCTAAAGAGACCCAGTACTTC. This sequence encodes CASSEIAKETQYF.

J is TRBJ2-7 and V is TRBV5-5, with unresolved D. The V and J ends lost 1 base and 0 bases respectively, with 11 bases between them. There are 15 residues in the CDR3. Germline CDR1 SGHKS, CDR2 YYEKEE (reference sequence). CDR3 residues: CASSLRAPSSYEQYF. CDR3 coding DNA: TGTGCCAGCAGCTTGAGGGCGCCTAGCTCCTACGAGCAGTACTTC.

Of note for this clone: It is likely a read error: a sequence one base away is far more abundant. Other DNA sequences within the sample encode an identical CDR3. This chain joins TRBV4-1 and TRBJ1-5, with 7 bases that match TRBD1. The CDR3 totals 16 residues. From germline, CDR1 is MGHRA and CDR2 YSYEKL. CDR3 sequence (DNA): TGCGCAAGCAGCCAAGGGACAGCTGATAGCAATCAGCCCCAGCATTTT. It encodes CASSQGTADSNQPQHF.

Notes on this clone: The junction shows a germline mismatch at one end, possibly a read error. The chain carries TRBV27 and TRBJ2-5; 7 nucleotides align to TRBD1. Germline CDR1 is MNHEY and CDR2 is SMNVEV (reference sequence). There are 14 residues in the CDR3. CDR3 sequence reads: CASSLRGLQEIQYF. CDR3 in DNA: TGTGCCAGCAGTTTAAGGGGGCTCCAAGAGATCCAGTACTTC.

The chain combines TRBV19 with TRBJ1-2, with D unclear. Germline assignment: CDR1 LNHDA and CDR2 SQIVND (reference sequence). V lost 3 bases and J 6 bases, leaving 11 bases between the germline ends. The CDR3 spans 13 residues. CDR3 residues: CASSMGYLDGYTF. Here the CDR3 DNA reads TGTGCCAGTAGTATGGGGTATTTGGATGGCTACACCTTC.

The chain has TRBV11-2 and TRBJ1-1; D might be TRBD1 (5 bases). With 0 bases removed from V and 4 bases from J, the gap between germline ends came to 18 bases. CDR3 length equals 17 residues. Germline values: CDR1 SGHAT, CDR2 FQNNGV. The CDR3 region has the DNA TGTGCCAGCAGCTTAGAAGGTGTGGGGTGGGGGTTCACTGAAGCTTTCTTT. This sequence encodes CASSLEGVGWGFTEAFF.